This T cell receptor beta chain stems from a study of T-cell reconstitution after alpha-beta-depleted transplantation in children. Germline lookup yields CDR1 SGDLS and CDR2 YYNGEE. Trimming removed 5 bases from V and 4 bases from J, with 7 bases in between. The CDR3 runs to 12 residues. Construction of the TCRbeta library involved unique molecular identifiers. Each CDR3 protein is one row after TCRdb ran MiXCR on the PCR reads. The data contain 600,000 to 700,000 distinct CDR3 sequences, 16% of them seen just once; the ten biggest clones take up about 1.1%. At least ten counts were recorded for this clonotype.

The rearrangement uses TRBV9 and TRBJ2-1; the D gene is possibly TRBD1 (6 bases). The specimen was PBMCs from the stem cell graft donor, collected from the stem cell graft. The sequence came from a human donor who donated a stem cell graft to a child with acute myeloid leukemia. CDR3 nucleotide sequence: TGTGCCAGCAGGGGGACATACAATGAGCAGTTCTTC. Translation: CASRGTYNEQFF.